These 15 T cell receptor beta chains came from one sample sequenced in a study of blood T cell repertoires in COVID-19. Using immunoSEQ multiplex PCR, the repertoire was profiled, and TCRdb retains in-frame clones only, with some absent. The sample carries about 280,000 clones, almost 85% recorded once. The specimen was peripheral blood. Every receptor here comes from a man aged 50 to 60 with active or convalescent COVID-19.

The V and J genes are TRBV5-1 and TRBJ1-2; D might be TRBD1 (5 bases). The CDR3 has 15 amino acids. Trimming cost V 0 bases and J 2 bases, with 11 bases left between them. The germline gives CDR1 SGHRS, CDR2 YFSETQ. This CDR3 reads CASSLDDRRNYGYTF. The CDR3 DNA reads TGCGCCAGCAGCTTGGACGACAGACGCAACTATGGCTACACCTTC.

The chain couples TRBV6-2 or TRBV6-3 to TRBJ2-4; TRBD1 agrees at 9 bases. This CDR3 is 15 amino acids long. V gave up 6 bases and J gave up 4 bases; unmatched junction bases: 7. Germline CDR1 is MNHEY and CDR2 is SVGEGT. In DNA, the CDR3 is TGTGCCAGCAGCCCGACAGGGGGGGTAAAAAACATTCAGTACTTC. Translating gives CASSPTGGVKNIQYF.

The chain links TRBV7-2 to TRBJ2-2; 8 positions agree with TRBD2. This CDR3 is built from 16 residues. The germline gives CDR1 SGHTA, CDR2 FQGNSA. V lost 5 bases to trimming and J lost 7 bases; unmatched junction nucleotides: 12. CDR3 sequence: CASSPQVAGSGGELFF. CDR3 coding DNA: TGTGCCAGCAGCCCCCAAGTAGCGGGATCCGGCGGGGAGCTGTTTTTT.

The rearrangement links TRBV5-4 to TRBJ2-5, with 8 bases fitting TRBD1. The germline CDR1 and CDR2 sequences are SGHNT and YYREEE (reference sequence). The V segment lost 3 bases and the J segment 3 bases; nucleotides outside the gene matches: 7. The CDR3 contains 15 residues. CDR3 sequence: CASSSSGTGEETQYF. CDR3 nucleotide sequence: TGTGCCAGCAGCTCCTCGGGGACAGGAGAAGAGACCCAGTACTTC.

This chain joins TRBV7-3 and TRBJ2-5; 10 positions match TRBD2. The CDR3 has 15 residues. Per the germline V gene, CDR1 is SGHTA and CDR2 is FQGTGA. The junction had 5 bases not matched to a gene; V was cut back by 5 bases and J by 2 bases. The CDR3 DNA reads as TGTGCCAGCAGCCCGGTAGCGGGAGGACAAGAGACCCAGTACTTC. Protein sequence: CASSPVAGGQETQYF. Supplemented by reference TRBV7-3 and TRBJ2-5, the full variable domain reads GAGVSQTPSNKVTEKGKYVELRCDPISGHTALYWYRQSLGQGPEFLIYFQGTGAADDSGLPNDRFFAVRPEGSVSTLKIQRTERGDSAVYLCASSPVAGGQETQYFGPGTRLLVL.

The chain employs TRBV6-7 and TRBJ1-4; 9 bases fit TRBD1. TRBV6-7 is assigned to the ORF class and has an uncertain function. Unmatched junction bases numbered 34, after V lost 8 bases and J lost 6 bases. CDR3 size: 23 residues. This CDR3 is CASRLVLLHPPGQGSLPYEKLFF. CDR3 nucleotide sequence: TGTGCCAGCCGCTTAGTCTTGCTGCACCCACCGGGACAGGGTTCTTTACCCTATGAAAAACTGTTTTTT.

The chain is built from TRBV3-1 (or the pseudogene TRBV3-2) and TRBJ2-5; 8 positions match TRBD1. Germline CDR1 reads LGHDT; CDR2 reads YNNKEL (reference sequence). The length of the CDR3 is 14 residues. Trimming cost V 0 bases and J 7 bases; bases outside gene matches: 4. The CDR3 sequence: CASSQDLTGGTQYF. The CDR3 DNA sequence: TGTGCCAGCAGCCAAGATTTAACAGGGGGGACCCAGTACTTC.

The V gene is TRBV27, the J gene TRBJ2-4; 8 bases fit TRBD2. The CDR3 loop spans 16 amino acids. The trim removed 0 bases at V and 3 bases at J, leaving 4 bases unmatched. In germline, CDR1 is MNHEY, CDR2 SMNVEV (reference sequence). The CDR3 protein is CASSLSSGEIKNIQYF. Written as DNA, the CDR3 is TGTGCCAGCAGTTTATCTAGCGGGGAAATCAAAAACATTCAGTACTTC.

CDR3 nucleotides: TGTGCCAGCACTTTAACTAGCGGGCGAAGAGGCACAGATACGCAGTATTTT. Amino acids: CASTLTSGRRGTDTQYF. V is TRBV14 and J is TRBJ2-3, with TRBD2 matching 9 bases. This CDR3 has 17 amino acids. J lost 1 base, V lost 7 bases, and 12 bases had no gene match. The germline gives CDR1 SGHDN, CDR2 FVKESK. Drawing the rest from reference TRBV14 and TRBJ2-3, the complete variable domain is EAGVTQFPSHSVIEKGQTVTLRCDPISGHDNLYWYRRVMGKEIKFLLHFVKESKQDESGMPNNRFLAERTGGTYSTLKVQPAELEDSGVYFCASTLTSGRRGTDTQYFGPGTRLTVL.

This rearrangement joins TRBV15 to TRBJ2-5, with D possibly matching TRBD1 (6 bases). Trimming took off 3 bases at V and 1 base at J, with 15 bases between the two ends. The CDR3 spans 16 residues. Germline-derived CDR1 and CDR2 are LNHNV and YYDKDF (reference sequence). As DNA, the CDR3 is TGTGCCACCAGCAGGCCGGGACAAATAACCCAAGAGACCCAGTACTTC. This gives the protein CATSRPGQITQETQYF.

The chain employs TRBV11-2 and TRBJ1-1; the D is unclear. The CDR3 is made up of 13 amino acids. V was shortened by 1 base and J by 3 bases, with 6 bases between the two germline ends. The germline V gene has CDR1 SGHAT and CDR2 FQNNGV. CDR3 protein: CASSLARYTEAFF. The CDR3 nucleotides are TGTGCCAGCAGCTTAGCGAGGTACACTGAAGCTTTCTTT.

V and J are TRBV6-2 or TRBV6-3 and TRBJ1-4, with D uncertain. Trimming removed 6 bases at V and 8 bases at J, with 7 bases between. The CDR3 extends over 11 amino acids. Germline CDR1 MNHEY, CDR2 SVGEGT. CDR3 sequence: CASSLGEKLFF. The CDR3 bases are TGTGCCAGCAGCCTCGGGGAAAAACTGTTTTTT.

This clone was counted a few times. CDR3 in DNA: TGTGCCAGCAGTGAAGCGCGGGTGAGCGAGCAGTACTTC. Amino acids: CASSEARVSEQYF. The V and J genes are TRBV6-1 and TRBJ2-7; possibly TRBD2 for D (5 bases). With 0 bases removed from V and 6 bases from J, the gap between germline ends came to 9 bases. Germline V lookup: CDR1 MNHNS, CDR2 SASEGT. CDR3 length: 13 residues.

V usage is TRBV5-1 and J usage is TRBJ2-3, with 9 positions matching TRBD2. V was pared by 4 bases and J by 2 bases, with 5 bases of the junction left unmatched. The CDR3 totals 15 residues. Germline-derived CDR1 and CDR2 are SGHRS and YFSETQ. This CDR3 reads CASSTWTSVTDTQYF. CDR3 bases: TGCGCCAGCAGCACCTGGACTAGCGTCACAGATACGCAGTATTTT.

The chain is built from TRBV7-8 and TRBJ2-7, with 9 positions matching TRBD2. V shed 4 bases, J shed 3 bases, and the junction held 4 bases outside the gene matches. CDR3 length equals 14 residues. Germline V gene data show CDR1 as SGHVS and CDR2 as FQNEAQ. The CDR3 protein is CASSSSGRSYEQYF. CDR3 in DNA: TGTGCCAGCAGCTCCAGCGGGAGGAGCTACGAGCAGTACTTC.